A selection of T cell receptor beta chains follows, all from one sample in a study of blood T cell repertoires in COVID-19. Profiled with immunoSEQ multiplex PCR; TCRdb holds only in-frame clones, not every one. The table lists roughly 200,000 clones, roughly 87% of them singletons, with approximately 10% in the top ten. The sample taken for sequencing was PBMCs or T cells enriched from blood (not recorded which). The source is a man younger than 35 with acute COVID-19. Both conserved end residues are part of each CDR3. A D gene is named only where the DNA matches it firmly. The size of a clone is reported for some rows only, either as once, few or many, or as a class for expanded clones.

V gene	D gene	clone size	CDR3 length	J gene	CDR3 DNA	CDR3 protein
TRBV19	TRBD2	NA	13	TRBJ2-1	TGTGCCAGTATGCTAGCGGGGTACAATGAGCAGTTCTTC	CASMLAGYNEQFF
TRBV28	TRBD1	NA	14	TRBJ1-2	TGTGCCAGCAGCCGACAGGGGGGGAACTATGGCTACACCTTC	CASSRQGGNYGYTF
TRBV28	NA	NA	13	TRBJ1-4	TGTGCCAGCAGTTCGACCTCAGGGGAAAAACTGTTTTTT	CASSSTSGEKLFF
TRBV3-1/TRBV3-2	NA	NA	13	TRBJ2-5	TGTGCCAGCAGCCAAGACCTACAAGAGACCCAGTACTTC	CASSQDLQETQYF
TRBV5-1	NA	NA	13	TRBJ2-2	TGCGCCAGCAGCACGTTCGGGGACGGGGAGCTGTTTTTT	CASSTFGDGELFF
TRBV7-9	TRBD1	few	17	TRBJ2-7	TGTGCCAGCAGCTTTAAACCCCGGGGACAGTCCCCCTACGAGCAGTACTTC	CASSFKPRGQSPYEQYF
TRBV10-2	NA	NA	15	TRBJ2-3	TGCGCCAGCAGTGAGCCGGACATAAGCACAGATACGCAGTATTTT	CASSEPDISTDTQYF
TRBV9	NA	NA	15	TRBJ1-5	TGTGCCAGCAGCGTAGACGGACAGACGTTTCAGCCCCAGCATTTT	CASSVDGQTFQPQHF
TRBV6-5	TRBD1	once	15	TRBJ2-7	TGTGCCAGCAGTTACAGGGACAGGGGCCCCTACGAGCAGTACTTC	CASSYRDRGPYEQYF
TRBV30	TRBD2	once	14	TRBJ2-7	TGTGCCTGGAGTGTTTTGCTAGCGGGAGACGAGCAGTACTTC	CAWSVLLAGDEQYF
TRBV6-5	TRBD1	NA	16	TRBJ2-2	TGTGCCAGCAGTTTTTCAACAGGGGCGGACACCGGGGAGCTGTTTTTT	CASSFSTGADTGELFF
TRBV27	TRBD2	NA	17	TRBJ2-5	TGTGCCAGCAGTTTAGGGGCGGTAGCGGGAGTTATGGAGACCCAGTACTTC	CASSLGAVAGVMETQYF
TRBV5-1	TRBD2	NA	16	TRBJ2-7	TGCGCCAGCAGCTCGGACTGGGGACTAGCTCCCTACGAGCAGTACTTC	CASSSDWGLAPYEQYF
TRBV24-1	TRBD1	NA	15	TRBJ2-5	TGTGCCACCAGTGATAGGGACAGCCCACAAGAGACCCAGTACTTC	CATSDRDSPQETQYF
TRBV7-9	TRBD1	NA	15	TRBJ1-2	TGTGCCAGCAGCTTGGGGGACAGGGCTGGCTATGGCTACACCTTC	CASSLGDRAGYGYTF
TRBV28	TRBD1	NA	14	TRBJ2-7	TGTGCCAGCAGTTACAGGGGGCAAACCTACGAGCAGTACTTC	CASSYRGQTYEQYF
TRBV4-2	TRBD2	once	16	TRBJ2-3	TGTGCCAGCAGCGAGACAGCGGGAGGAGGCACAGATACGCAGTATTTT	CASSETAGGGTDTQYF
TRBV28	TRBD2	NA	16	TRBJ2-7	TGTGCCAGCACCCCAATGGGGCTAGCGGGAGTAGGCGAGCAGTACTTC	CASTPMGLAGVGEQYF
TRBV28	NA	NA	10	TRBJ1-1	TGTGCCAGCAGGAAACTCGAAGCTTTCTTT	CASRKLEAFF
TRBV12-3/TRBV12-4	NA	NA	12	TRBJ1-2	TGTGCCAGCAGTCCCGACACCAATGGCTACACCTTC	CASSPDTNGYTF
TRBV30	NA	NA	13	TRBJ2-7	TGTGCCTGGAACCGGGGAGGACTCTACGAGCAGTACTTC	CAWNRGGLYEQYF
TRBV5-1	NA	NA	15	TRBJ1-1	TGCGCCAGCAGCTTGGTTGGGGAGGGAATCCCTGAAGCTTTCTTT	CASSLVGEGIPEAFF
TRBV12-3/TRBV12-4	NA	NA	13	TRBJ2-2	TGTGCCAGCAGAGGGGAACTCCCCGGGGAGCTGTTTTTT	CASRGELPGELFF